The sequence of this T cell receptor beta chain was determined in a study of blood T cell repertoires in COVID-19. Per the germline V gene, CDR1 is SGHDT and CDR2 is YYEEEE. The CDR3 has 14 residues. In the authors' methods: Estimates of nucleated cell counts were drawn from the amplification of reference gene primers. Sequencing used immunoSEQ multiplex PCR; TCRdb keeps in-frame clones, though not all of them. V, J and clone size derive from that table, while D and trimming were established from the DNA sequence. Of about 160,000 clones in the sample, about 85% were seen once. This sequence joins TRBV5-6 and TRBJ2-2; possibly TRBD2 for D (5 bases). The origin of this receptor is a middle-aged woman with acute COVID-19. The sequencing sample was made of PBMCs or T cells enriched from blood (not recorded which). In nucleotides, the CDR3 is TGTGCAACCTCCCGGGGAACGAACACCGGGGAGCTGTTTTTT. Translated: CATSRGTNTGELFF.